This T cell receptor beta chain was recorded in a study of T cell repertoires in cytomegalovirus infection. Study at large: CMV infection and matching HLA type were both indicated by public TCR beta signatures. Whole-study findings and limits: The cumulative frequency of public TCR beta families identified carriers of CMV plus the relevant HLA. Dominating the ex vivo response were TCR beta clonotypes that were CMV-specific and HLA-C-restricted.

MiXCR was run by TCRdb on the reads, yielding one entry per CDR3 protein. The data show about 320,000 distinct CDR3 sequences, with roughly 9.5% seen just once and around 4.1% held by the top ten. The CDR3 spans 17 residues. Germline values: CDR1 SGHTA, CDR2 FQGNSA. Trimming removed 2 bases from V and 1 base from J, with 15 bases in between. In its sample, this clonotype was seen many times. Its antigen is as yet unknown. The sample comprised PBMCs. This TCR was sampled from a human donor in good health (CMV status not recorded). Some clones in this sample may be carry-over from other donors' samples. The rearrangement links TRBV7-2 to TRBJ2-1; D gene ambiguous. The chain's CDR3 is CASSLRSAAPSYNEQFF. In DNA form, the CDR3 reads TGTGCCAGCAGCTTAAGATCGGCGGCGCCGTCCTACAATGAGCAGTTCTTC. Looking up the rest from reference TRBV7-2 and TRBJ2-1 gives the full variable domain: GAGVSQSPSNKVTEKGKDVELRCDPISGHTALYWYRQSLGQGLEFLIYFQGNSAPDKSGLPSDRFSAERTGGSVSTLTIQRTQQEDSAVYLCASSLRSAAPSYNEQFFGPGTRLTVL.